Sequencing of this T cell receptor beta chain was carried out in a study of blood T cell repertoires in COVID-19. Study overall: COVID-19 samples from acute and convalescent phases originated in the United States, Italy and Spain.

Trimming took off 4 bases at V and 0 bases at J, with 14 bases between the two ends. CDR1 SGHRS and CDR2 YFSETQ come from the germline V gene. The CDR3 has 16 residues. Study processing details: Nucleated cell number was recorded as an estimate derived from reference gene primer amplification. Assay used: immunoSEQ multiplex PCR; TCRdb lists only in-frame clones, some missing. The V and J calls and clone size come from that table; D and trimming were worked out from the DNA. The table has 65,000 or so clones, just under 85% seen once; the top ten hold 3.5%. The origin of this receptor is a man aged 60 to 69 with acute or convalescent COVID-19. V and J are TRBV5-1 and TRBJ2-1; D gene uncertain. Sequencing used peripheral blood. This chain's CDR3 is CASSGLGGSSYNEQFF. As DNA, the CDR3 is TGCGCCAGCAGCGGGCTTGGTGGAAGCTCCTACAATGAGCAGTTCTTC.